The rows below give T cell receptor beta chains drawn from one sample of a study of HIV-infected children after antiretroviral therapy interruption. Via MiXCR, TCRdb re-called the 3' RACE reads, giving one row per CDR3 protein. The sample shows approximately 96,000 distinct CDR3 sequences, 6.9% of them seen only once. The material was CD45RA+ CD4+ T cells from PBMCs, pooled from several time points, obtained from a donor given antiretroviral therapy, either interrupted or continuous. The receptor set was obtained from a pool of human donors with HIV. Both conserved end residues are part of each CDR3. The order of the fields is clone size, V gene, J gene, D gene, CDR3 protein, CDR3 DNA. D genes are given only for firm matches. Size is omitted from some rows. Given values are once, few, many or a class for expanded clones.

clone size: once; V gene: TRBV18; J gene: TRBJ1-5; D gene: TRBD1; CDR3 protein: CASSLGTGGITQHF; CDR3 DNA: TGTGCCAGCTCGCTCGGGACAGGGGGCATTACCCAGCATTTT
clone size: many; V gene: TRBV12-3/TRBV12-4; J gene: TRBJ2-3; D gene: .; CDR3 protein: CASSFGAGLSTDTQYF; CDR3 DNA: TGTGCCAGCAGTTTTGGGGCGGGCCTAAGCACAGATACGCAGTATTTT
clone size: many; V gene: TRBV12-3/TRBV12-4; J gene: TRBJ1-1; D gene: .; CDR3 protein: CASIPTGNTEAFF; CDR3 DNA: TGTGCCAGCATCCCCACAGGGAACACTGAAGCTTTCTTT
clone size: many; V gene: TRBV12-3/TRBV12-4; J gene: TRBJ1-5; D gene: .; CDR3 protein: CASSLNQGGNQPQHF; CDR3 DNA: TGTGCCAGCAGTTTGAATCAGGGAGGCAATCAGCCCCAGCATTTT
clone size: many; V gene: TRBV19; J gene: TRBJ1-3; D gene: .; CDR3 protein: CASSLPPLSSGNTIYF; CDR3 DNA: TGTGCCAGTAGCCTCCCTCCACTCAGCTCTGGAAACACCATATATTTT
clone size: few; V gene: TRBV11-2; J gene: TRBJ2-3; D gene: .; CDR3 protein: CASSLSTSTDTQYF; CDR3 DNA: TGTGCCAGCAGCTTATCCACTAGCACAGATACGCAGTATTTT
clone size: many; V gene: TRBV9; J gene: TRBJ2-3; D gene: TRBD2; CDR3 protein: CASSVVSPGLAGSTDTQYF; CDR3 DNA: TGTGCCAGCAGCGTAGTCTCACCGGGACTAGCGGGGAGCACAGATACGCAGTATTTT
clone size: .; V gene: TRBV4-2; J gene: TRBJ2-3; D gene: .; CDR3 protein: CASSQVTGGITDTQYF; CDR3 DNA: TGTGCCAGCAGCCAAGTCACCGGGGGAATCACAGATACGCAGTATTTT
clone size: many; V gene: TRBV5-6; J gene: TRBJ1-1; D gene: .; CDR3 protein: CASSLIGFEAFF; CDR3 DNA: TGTGCCAGCAGCTTGATAGGGTTTGAAGCTTTCTTT
clone size: few; V gene: TRBV6-1; J gene: TRBJ2-6; D gene: TRBD1; CDR3 protein: CASSATGGRGANVLTF; CDR3 DNA: TGTGCCAGCAGTGCCACAGGGGGTCGAGGGGCCAACGTCCTGACTTTC